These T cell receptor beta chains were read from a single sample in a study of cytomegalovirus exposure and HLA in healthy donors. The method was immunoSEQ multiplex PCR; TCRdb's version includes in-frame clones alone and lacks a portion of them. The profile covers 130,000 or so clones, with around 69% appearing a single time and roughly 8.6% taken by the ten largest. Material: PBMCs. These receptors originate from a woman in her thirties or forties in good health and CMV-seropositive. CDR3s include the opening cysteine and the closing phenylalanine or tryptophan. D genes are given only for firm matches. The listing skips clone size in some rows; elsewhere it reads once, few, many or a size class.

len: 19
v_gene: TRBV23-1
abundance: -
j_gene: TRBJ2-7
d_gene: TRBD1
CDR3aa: CARNTPGQGALRRTYEQYF
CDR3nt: TGCGCCAGAAACACACCGGGACAGGGGGCTCTCCGAAGGACCTACGAGCAGTACTTC

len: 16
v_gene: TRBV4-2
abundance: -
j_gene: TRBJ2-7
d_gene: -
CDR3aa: CASSQFGGQSSYEQYF
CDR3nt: TGTGCCAGCAGCCAATTCGGCGGCCAAAGCTCCTACGAGCAGTACTTC

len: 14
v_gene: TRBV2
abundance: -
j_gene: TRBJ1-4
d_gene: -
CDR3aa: CASSAESYNEKLFF
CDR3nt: TGTGCCAGCAGTGCCGAGAGTTATAATGAAAAACTGTTTTTT

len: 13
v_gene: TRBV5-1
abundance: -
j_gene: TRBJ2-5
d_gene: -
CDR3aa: CASSSPSQETQYF
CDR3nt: TGCGCCAGCAGCTCCCCCTCTCAAGAGACCCAGTACTTC

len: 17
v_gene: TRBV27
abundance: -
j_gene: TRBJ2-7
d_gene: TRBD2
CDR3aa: CASSPRLAGGILREQYF
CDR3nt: TGTGCCAGCAGTCCAAGACTAGCGGGAGGTATCCTACGAGAGCAGTACTTC

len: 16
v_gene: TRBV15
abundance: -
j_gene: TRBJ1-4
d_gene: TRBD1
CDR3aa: CATSRGRDRGGEKLFF
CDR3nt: TGTGCCACCAGCAGAGGACGGGACAGGGGTGGGGAAAAACTGTTTTTT

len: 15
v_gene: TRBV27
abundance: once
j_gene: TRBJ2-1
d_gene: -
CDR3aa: CASSYAPSSYNEQFF
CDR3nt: TGTGCCAGCAGTTACGCACCTAGCTCCTACAATGAGCAGTTCTTC

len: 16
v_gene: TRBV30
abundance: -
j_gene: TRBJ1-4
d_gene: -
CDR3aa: CAWSVLRWGGNEKLFF
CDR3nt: TGTGCCTGGAGTGTACTTCGTTGGGGGGGAAATGAAAAACTGTTTTTT

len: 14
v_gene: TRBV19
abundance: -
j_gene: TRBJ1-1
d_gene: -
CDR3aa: CASRREGSTTEAFF
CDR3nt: TGTGCCAGTAGAAGGGAGGGATCGACCACTGAAGCTTTCTTT

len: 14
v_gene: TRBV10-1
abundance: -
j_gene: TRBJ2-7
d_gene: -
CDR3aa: CASSESDSPHEQYF
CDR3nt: TGCGCCAGCAGTGAGTCGGACAGCCCCCACGAGCAGTACTTC

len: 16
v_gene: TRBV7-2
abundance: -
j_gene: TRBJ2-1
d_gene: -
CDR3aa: CASSLIGAGIYNEQFF
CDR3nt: TGTGCCAGCAGCTTAATTGGGGCGGGGATCTACAATGAGCAGTTCTTC

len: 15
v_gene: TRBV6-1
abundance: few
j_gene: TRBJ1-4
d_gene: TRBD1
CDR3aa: CASSSPDRGYEKLFF
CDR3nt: TGTGCCAGCAGTTCCCCGGACAGGGGATATGAAAAACTGTTTTTT

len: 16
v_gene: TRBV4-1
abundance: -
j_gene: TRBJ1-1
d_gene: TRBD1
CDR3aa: CASSLNPGQGDTEAFF
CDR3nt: TGCGCCAGCAGCTTAAACCCGGGACAGGGGGACACTGAAGCTTTCTTT

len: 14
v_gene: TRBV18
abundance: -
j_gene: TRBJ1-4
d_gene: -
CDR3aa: CASSAAEVNEKLFF
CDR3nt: TGTGCCAGCTCTGCCGCGGAGGTTAATGAAAAACTGTTTTTT

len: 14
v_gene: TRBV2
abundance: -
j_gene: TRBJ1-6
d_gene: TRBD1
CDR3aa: CASRDRENNSPLHF
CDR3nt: TGTGCCAGCAGGGACAGGGAGAATAATTCACCCCTCCACTTT

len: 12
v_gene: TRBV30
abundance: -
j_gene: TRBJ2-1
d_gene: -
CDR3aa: CAWSLVEGEQFF
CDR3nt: TGTGCCTGGAGTCTGGTCGAGGGTGAGCAGTTCTTC

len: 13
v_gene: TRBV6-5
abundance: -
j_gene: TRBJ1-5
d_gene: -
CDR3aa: CASGGGRGQPQHF
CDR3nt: TGTGCCAGCGGCGGGGGAAGAGGTCAGCCCCAGCATTTT

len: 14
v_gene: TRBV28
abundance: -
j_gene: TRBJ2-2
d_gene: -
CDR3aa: CASRGGHYTGELFF
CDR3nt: TGTGCCAGCAGAGGGGGACATTACACCGGGGAGCTGTTTTTT

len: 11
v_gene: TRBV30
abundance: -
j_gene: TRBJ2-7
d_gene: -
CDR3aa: CAWSSNYEQYF
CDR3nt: TGTGCCTGGAGTTCAAACTACGAGCAGTACTTC

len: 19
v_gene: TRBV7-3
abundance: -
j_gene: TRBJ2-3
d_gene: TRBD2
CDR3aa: CASSLIAGELAGGPDTQYF
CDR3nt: TGTGCCAGCAGCTTAATTGCAGGGGAACTAGCGGGGGGCCCAGATACGCAGTATTTT

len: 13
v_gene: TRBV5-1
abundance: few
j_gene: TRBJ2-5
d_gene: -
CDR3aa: CASSSGLKETQYF
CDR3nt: TGCGCCAGCAGCTCGGGACTGAAAGAGACCCAGTACTTC

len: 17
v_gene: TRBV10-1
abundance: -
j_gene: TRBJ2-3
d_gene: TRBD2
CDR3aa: CASRGGLAGGPTDTQYF
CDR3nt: TGCGCCAGCAGAGGGGGACTAGCGGGAGGGCCGACAGATACGCAGTATTTT

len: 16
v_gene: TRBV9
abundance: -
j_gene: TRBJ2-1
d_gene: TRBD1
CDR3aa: CASSVGPGQGYTEQFF
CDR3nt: TGTGCCAGCAGCGTAGGGCCGGGACAGGGTTACACTGAGCAGTTCTTC